Each of the 20 T cell receptor beta chains below was sequenced from the same sample in a study of PD-1 blockade in classical Hodgkin lymphoma. Profiling relied on immunoSEQ multiplex PCR, and the TCRdb table lists in-frame clones only, not all of them. The profile shows approximately 60,000 clones, approximately 88% of them singletons. Patients all relapsed after autologous stem cell transplantation, and there was variation in brentuximab vedotin exposure. Sequencing used peripheral blood mononuclear cells (PBMCs), obtained at baseline. The receptor source for this set is a human donor with classical Hodgkin lymphoma.

This clone was found once. J is TRBJ1-2 and V is TRBV9; D remains ambiguous. The length of the CDR3 is 13 residues. Trimming left V 1 base short and J 2 bases short, with 6 bases between. Looked up from germline, CDR1 is SGDLS and CDR2 is YYNGEE. CDR3 protein: CASSVTMNYGYTF. In nucleotides, the CDR3 is TGTGCCAGCAGCGTAACAATGAACTATGGCTACACCTTC.

The chain joins TRBV19 to TRBJ2-1; 11 nucleotides line up with TRBD2. Germline values: CDR1 LNHDA, CDR2 SQIVND (reference sequence). There are 15 residues in the CDR3. V shed 5 bases and J 7 bases; nucleotides not matched to a gene: 7. CDR3 sequence (DNA): TGTGCCAGTAGTCCCAAGGCTAGCGGGAGGAATGAGCAGTTCTTC. As protein: CASSPKASGRNEQFF.

The chain couples TRBV5-1 to TRBJ1-3, with D unresolved. V shed 4 bases and J shed 0 bases, with 8 bases lying between them. Germline lookup yields CDR1 SGHRS and CDR2 YFSETQ. The CDR3 loop spans 14 amino acids. CDR3 nucleotides: TGCGCCAGCAGCCCAGTAGGCTCTGGAAACACCATATATTTT. Translation gives CASSPVGSGNTIYF.

DNA of the CDR3: TGTGCCATCAGTGAGTCCCCACGGGCTCCCAATCAGCCCCAGCATTTT. Its protein product is CAISESPRAPNQPQHF. The rearrangement joins TRBV10-3 to TRBJ1-5; no clear D. Between the trimmed V and J ends, which lost 0 bases and 3 bases, there was a span of 12 bases. Germline V CDR1 and CDR2: ENHRY, SYGVKD. The CDR3 length is 16 residues.

The sample holds a few counts of this clone. The chain employs TRBV4-3 and TRBJ2-1, with D perhaps TRBD1 or TRBD2 (5 bases each). This CDR3 region has 18 residues. V lost 0 bases to trimming and J lost 8 bases, with 23 bases between them. CDR1 is LGHNA and CDR2 is YSLEER in the germline V gene. The CDR3, as DNA: TGCGCCAGCAGCCAAGAGTGGGAAGGCCAGGGACCTTCTGATGAGCAGTTCTTC. This translates into CASSQEWEGQGPSDEQFF.

This chain links TRBV5-6 with TRBJ2-2; either TRBD1 or TRBD2 may supply D (6 bases each). V was cut by 3 bases and J by 7 bases, with 13 bases left in between. This CDR3 has 14 amino acids. From germline, CDR1 is SGHDT and CDR2 YYEEEE. The CDR3, as DNA: TGTGCCAGCAGCTGGGGGGCACAACTCGGGGAGCTGTTTTTT. This translates into CASSWGAQLGELFF.

This chain joins TRBV18 and TRBJ2-1; D might be TRBD1 (6 bases). The V and J ends lost 3 bases and 0 bases respectively, with 15 bases between them. Germline CDR1 is KGHSH and CDR2 is LQKENI. The CDR3 sequence is 17 residues long. CDR3 in amino acids: CASSPPTGPTSYNEQFF. CDR3 DNA sequence: TGTGCCAGCTCACCCCCTACAGGGCCGACCTCCTACAATGAGCAGTTCTTC. The variable domain in full, with the rest retrieved from reference TRBV18 and TRBJ2-1, is NAGVMQNPRHLVRRRGQEARLRCSPMKGHSHVYWYRQLPEEGLKFMVYLQKENIIDESGMPKERFSAEFPKEGPSILRIQQVVRGDSAAYFCASSPPTGPTSYNEQFFGPGTRLTVL.

The CDR3 spells CASSPARASRDRTNYGYTF. The CDR3 bases are TGTGCCAGCAGCCCCGCCCGCGCCTCGAGGGACAGAACTAACTATGGCTACACCTTC. This chain joins TRBV13 and TRBJ1-2; 7 bases map to TRBD1. Unmatched junction bases numbered 18, after V lost 5 bases and J lost 0 bases. This CDR3 is 19 amino acids long. The germline V gene encodes CDR1 PRHDT and CDR2 FYEKMQ (reference sequence).

The J gene is TRBJ2-7, the V gene TRBV9; D ambiguous. Germline V gene data show CDR1 as SGDLS and CDR2 as YYNGEE. V dropped 0 bases and J dropped 4 bases, with 8 bases sitting between them. The CDR3 consists of 13 residues. CDR3 nucleotides: TGTGCCAGCAGCGTAGGCGTCGATTACGAGCAGTACTTC. Translated: CASSVGVDYEQYF.

The chain has TRBV30 and TRBJ2-5; D is possibly TRBD1 (5 bases). V was clipped by 2 bases and J by 2 bases, with 12 bases between them. The CDR3 consists of 14 residues. Looked up from germline, CDR1 is GTSNPN and CDR2 is SVGIG (reference sequence). The CDR3 DNA is TGTGCCTGGAGTCCCAGGGCCCCACAAGAGACCCAGTACTTC. Its protein product is CAWSPRAPQETQYF.

The chain couples TRBV21-1 to TRBJ1-1. TRBV21-1 constitutes a pseudogene. This CDR3 region has 15 residues. This chain's CDR3 is CASWTRARGNTEAFF. The CDR3, as DNA: TGTGCCAGCTGGACCCGAGCCCGAGGGAACACTGAAGCTTTCTTT.

The count of this clone is one. The chain is built from TRBV5-1 and TRBJ1-1, with 11 nucleotides matching TRBD1. Unmatched junction bases numbered 5, after V lost 4 bases and J lost 6 bases. CDR3 size: 14 residues. CDR1 SGHRS and CDR2 YFSETQ come from the germline V gene. Here the CDR3 reads CASSPQGQGAEAFF. CDR3 bases: TGCGCCAGCAGCCCCCAGGGACAGGGGGCTGAAGCTTTCTTT. The full variable domain, with the rest looked up from reference TRBV5-1 and TRBJ1-1, is KAGVTQTPRYLIKTRGQQVTLSCSPISGHRSVSWYQQTPGQGLQFLFEYFSETQRNKGNFPGRFSGRQFSNSRSEMNVSTLELGDSALYLCASSPQGQGAEAFFGQGTRLTVV.

The V and J genes are TRBV11-3 and TRBJ1-5, with 10 bases that match TRBD1. The CDR3 extends over 15 amino acids. Trimming removed 4 bases from V and 5 bases from J; junction bases left unmatched: 5. CDR1 is SGHNT and CDR2 is YENEEA in the germline V gene. The chain's CDR3 is CASSSRGTGDQPQHF. In DNA form, the CDR3 reads TGTGCCAGCAGCTCGCGCGGGACAGGGGATCAGCCCCAGCATTTT.

The chain joins TRBV7-9 to TRBJ2-7; D is uncertain. V was clipped by 3 bases and J by 3 bases, with 3 bases between them. Germline V gene lookup returns CDR1 SEHNR and CDR2 FQNEAQ (reference sequence). This CDR3 spans 11 amino acids. The CDR3 DNA sequence: TGTGCCAGCAGCTTCTTCTACGAGCAGTACTTC. Its translation: CASSFFYEQYF.

This chain uses TRBV9 with TRBJ2-2; D gene ambiguous. V dropped 1 base and J dropped 2 bases, with 0 bases sitting between them. Germline CDR1 reads SGDLS; CDR2 reads YYNGEE. The CDR3 consists of 12 residues. The CDR3 DNA reads as TGTGCCAGCAGCGTAAACACCGGGGAGCTGTTTTTT. This sequence encodes CASSVNTGELFF. The complete variable domain, with remaining parts taken from reference TRBV9 and TRBJ2-2, reads DSGVTQTPKHLITATGQRVTLRCSPRSGDLSVYWYQQSLDQGLQFLIQYYNGEERAKGNILERFSAQQFPDLHSELNLSSLELGDSALYFCASSVNTGELFFGEGSRLTVL.

The sample holds one count of this clone. The V call is TRBV27, the J call TRBJ1-4; D gene ambiguous. Trimming removed 1 base from V and 4 bases from J, with 7 bases in between. CDR1 is MNHEY, CDR2 SMNVEV, per germline (reference sequence). The CDR3 totals 14 residues. In DNA, the CDR3 is TGTGCCAGCAGTTTATTAGCCAGTAATGAAAAACTGTTTTTT. Its protein is CASSLLASNEKLFF.

The chain uses TRBV7-7 and TRBJ2-1; D is unresolved. V shed 5 bases and J shed 9 bases, with 14 bases lying between them. The germline V gene has CDR1 SSHAT and CDR2 FNYEAQ (reference sequence). This CDR3 is 13 amino acids long. In nucleotides, the CDR3 is TGTGCCAGCAGCGGATGGTCTGGTGGTGAGCAGTTCTTC. It encodes CASSGWSGGEQFF.

The chain links TRBV4-2 to TRBJ1-4, with a tentative D call TRBD1 (5 bases). This CDR3 spans 18 amino acids. Germline V gene lookup returns CDR1 LGHNA and CDR2 YNFKEQ. Trimming shortened V by 0 bases and J by 8 bases, and 22 bases separated the two germline ends. The DNA for the CDR3 is TGTGCCAGCAGCCAAGAGGGCGGAGGTCCGGGGGTTCGCGAAAAACTGTTTTTT. This translates into CASSQEGGGPGVREKLFF.

The rearrangement joins TRBV6-6 to TRBJ1-3; D may be TRBD1 (6 bases). This CDR3 is built from 15 residues. V was cut by 0 bases and J by 7 bases, with 13 bases left in between. CDR1 and CDR2 (germline): MNHNY, SVGAGI (reference sequence). The CDR3 DNA is TGTGCCAGCAGTTACTCTGGGACAAATTTTAACACCATATATTTT. Protein sequence: CASSYSGTNFNTIYF.

The CDR3 DNA sequence: TGCACAGGACAGCACCAAGAGACCCAGTACTTC. Encoded protein: CTGQHQETQYF. The genes are TRBV20-1 and TRBJ2-5, with a possible D match to TRBD1 (6 bases). Germline CDR1 is DFQATT and CDR2 is SNEGSKA (reference sequence). The CDR3 length is 11 residues.